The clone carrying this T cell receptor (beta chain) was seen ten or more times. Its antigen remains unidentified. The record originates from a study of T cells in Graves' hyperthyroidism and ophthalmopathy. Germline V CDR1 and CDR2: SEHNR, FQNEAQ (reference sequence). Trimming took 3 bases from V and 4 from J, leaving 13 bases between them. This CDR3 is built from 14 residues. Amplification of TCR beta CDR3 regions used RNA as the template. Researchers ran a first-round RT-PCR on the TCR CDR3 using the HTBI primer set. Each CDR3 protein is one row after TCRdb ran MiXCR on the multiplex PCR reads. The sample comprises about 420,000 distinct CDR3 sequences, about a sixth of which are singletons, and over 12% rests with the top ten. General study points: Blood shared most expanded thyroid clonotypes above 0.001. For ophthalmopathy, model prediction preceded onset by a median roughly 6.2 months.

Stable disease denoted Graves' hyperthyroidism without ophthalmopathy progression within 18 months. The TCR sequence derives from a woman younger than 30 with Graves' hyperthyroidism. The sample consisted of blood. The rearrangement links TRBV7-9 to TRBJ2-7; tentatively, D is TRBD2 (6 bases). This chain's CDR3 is CASSFRGGVYEQYF. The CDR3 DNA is TGTGCCAGCAGCTTTCGAGGCGGGGTGTACGAGCAGTACTTC.